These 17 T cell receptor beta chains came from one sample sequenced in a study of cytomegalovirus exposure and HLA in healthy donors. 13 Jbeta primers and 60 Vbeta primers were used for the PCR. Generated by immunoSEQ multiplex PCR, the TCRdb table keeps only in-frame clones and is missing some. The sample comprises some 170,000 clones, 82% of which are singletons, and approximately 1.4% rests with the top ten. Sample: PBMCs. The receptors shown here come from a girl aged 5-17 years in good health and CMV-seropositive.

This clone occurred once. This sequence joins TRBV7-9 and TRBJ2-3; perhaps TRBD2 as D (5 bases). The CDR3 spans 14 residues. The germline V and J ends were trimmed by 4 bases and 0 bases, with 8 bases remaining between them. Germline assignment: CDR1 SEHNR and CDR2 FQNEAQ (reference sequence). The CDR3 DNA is TGTGCCAGCAGCTCCTGGACTAGCACAGATACGCAGTATTTT. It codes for CASSSWTSTDTQYF.

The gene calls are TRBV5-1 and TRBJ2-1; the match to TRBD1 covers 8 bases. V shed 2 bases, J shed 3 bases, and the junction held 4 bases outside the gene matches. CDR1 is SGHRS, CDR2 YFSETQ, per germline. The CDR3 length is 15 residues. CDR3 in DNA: TGCGCCAGCAGCTTTACCGGGACAGGCTACAATGAGCAGTTCTTC. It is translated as CASSFTGTGYNEQFF. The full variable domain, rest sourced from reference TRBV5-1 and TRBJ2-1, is KAGVTQTPRYLIKTRGQQVTLSCSPISGHRSVSWYQQTPGQGLQFLFEYFSETQRNKGNFPGRFSGRQFSNSRSEMNVSTLELGDSALYLCASSFTGTGYNEQFFGPGTRLTVL.

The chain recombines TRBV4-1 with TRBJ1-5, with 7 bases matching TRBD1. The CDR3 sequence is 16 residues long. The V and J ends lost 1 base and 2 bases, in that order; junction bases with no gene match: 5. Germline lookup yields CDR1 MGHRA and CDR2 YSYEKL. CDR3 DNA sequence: TGCGCCAGCAGCCAAGTCCAGGGGGTTGGCAATCAGCCCCAGCATTTT. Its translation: CASSQVQGVGNQPQHF.

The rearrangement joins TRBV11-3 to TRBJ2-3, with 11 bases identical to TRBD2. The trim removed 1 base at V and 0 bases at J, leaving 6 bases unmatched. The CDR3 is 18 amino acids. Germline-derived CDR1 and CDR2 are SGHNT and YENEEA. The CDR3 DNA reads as TGTGCCAGCAGCTTAGCGGGGAGACTAGCGGGGAGCACAGATACGCAGTATTTT. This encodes CASSLAGRLAGSTDTQYF. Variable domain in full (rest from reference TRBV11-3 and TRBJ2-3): EAGVVQSPRYKIIEKKQPVAFWCNPISGHNTLYWYLQNLGQGPELLIRYENEEAVDDSQLPKDRFSAERLKGVDSTLKIQPAELGDSAVYLCASSLAGRLAGSTDTQYFGPGTRLTVL.

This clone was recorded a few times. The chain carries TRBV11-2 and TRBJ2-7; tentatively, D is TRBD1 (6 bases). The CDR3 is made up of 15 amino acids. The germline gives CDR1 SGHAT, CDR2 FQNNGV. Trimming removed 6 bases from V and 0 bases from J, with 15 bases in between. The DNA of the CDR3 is TGTGCCAGCAGTCCTCGGACAGCAAGCTCCTACGAGCAGTACTTC. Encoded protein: CASSPRTASSYEQYF. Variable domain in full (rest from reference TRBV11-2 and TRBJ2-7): EAGVAQSPRYKIIEKRQSVAFWCNPISGHATLYWYQQILGQGPKLLIQFQNNGVVDDSQLPKDRFSAERLKGVDSTLKIQPAKLEDSAVYLCASSPRTASSYEQYFGPGTRLTVT.

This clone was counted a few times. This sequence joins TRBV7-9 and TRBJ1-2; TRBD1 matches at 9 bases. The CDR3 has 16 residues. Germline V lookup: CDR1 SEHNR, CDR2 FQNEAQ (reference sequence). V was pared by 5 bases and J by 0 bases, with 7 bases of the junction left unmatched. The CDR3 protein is CASSGGQGPANYGYTF. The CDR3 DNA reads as TGTGCCAGCAGCGGGGGACAGGGACCGGCTAACTATGGCTACACCTTC.

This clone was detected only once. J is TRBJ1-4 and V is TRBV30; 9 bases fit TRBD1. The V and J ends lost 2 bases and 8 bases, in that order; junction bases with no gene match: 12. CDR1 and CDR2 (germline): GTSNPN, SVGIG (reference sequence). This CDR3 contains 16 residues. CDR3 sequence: CAWSKTGGNIGEKLFF. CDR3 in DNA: TGTGCCTGGAGTAAAACAGGGGGCAATATAGGGGAAAAACTGTTTTTT.

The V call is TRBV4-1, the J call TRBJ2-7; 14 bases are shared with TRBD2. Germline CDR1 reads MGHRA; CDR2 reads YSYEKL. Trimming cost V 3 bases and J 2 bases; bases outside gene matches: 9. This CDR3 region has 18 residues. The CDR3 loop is CASSHTGTSGSRTYEQYF. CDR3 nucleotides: TGCGCCAGCAGCCACACCGGGACTAGCGGGAGTAGGACCTACGAGCAGTACTTC.

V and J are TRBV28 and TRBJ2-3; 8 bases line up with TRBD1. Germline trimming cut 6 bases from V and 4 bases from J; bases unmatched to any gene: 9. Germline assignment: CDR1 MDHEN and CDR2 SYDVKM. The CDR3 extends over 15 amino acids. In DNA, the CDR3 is TGTGCCAGCAGCCAGGTACAGGGGGACCCAGATACGCAGTATTTT. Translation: CASSQVQGDPDTQYF.

The CDR3 spells CASSTPTVSYNEQFF. The CDR3 bases are TGTGCCAGTAGTACACCAACAGTGTCCTACAATGAGCAGTTCTTC. The chain employs TRBV19 and TRBJ2-1; no clear D gene. Germline CDR1 is LNHDA and CDR2 is SQIVND (reference sequence). The CDR3 is made up of 15 amino acids. Trimming stripped 4 bases from V and 1 base from J, with 11 bases between.

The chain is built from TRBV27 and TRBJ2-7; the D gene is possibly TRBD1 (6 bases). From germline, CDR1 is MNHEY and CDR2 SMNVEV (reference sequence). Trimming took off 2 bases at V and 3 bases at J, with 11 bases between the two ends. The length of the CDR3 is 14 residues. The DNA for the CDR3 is TGTGCCAGCAGTTTAAGGGGACACCTCTACGAGCAGTACTTC. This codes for CASSLRGHLYEQYF.

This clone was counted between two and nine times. The CDR3, as DNA: TGCGCCAGCAGCTTAGACTACCTAGGCTCCGAGCAGTACTTC. Its protein product is CASSLDYLGSEQYF. The gene calls are TRBV5-1 and TRBJ2-7; D is possibly TRBD2 (5 bases). The CDR3 covers 14 residues. The ends were cut back, 2 bases at V and 6 bases at J, with 15 bases in the middle. Germline-derived CDR1 and CDR2 are SGHRS and YFSETQ.

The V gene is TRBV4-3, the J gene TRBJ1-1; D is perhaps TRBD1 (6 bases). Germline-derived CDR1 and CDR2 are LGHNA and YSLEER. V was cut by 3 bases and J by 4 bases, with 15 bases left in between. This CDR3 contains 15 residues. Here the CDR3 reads CASSQSPGVSTEAFF. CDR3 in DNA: TGCGCCAGCAGCCAGTCTCCAGGGGTTAGCACTGAAGCTTTCTTT.

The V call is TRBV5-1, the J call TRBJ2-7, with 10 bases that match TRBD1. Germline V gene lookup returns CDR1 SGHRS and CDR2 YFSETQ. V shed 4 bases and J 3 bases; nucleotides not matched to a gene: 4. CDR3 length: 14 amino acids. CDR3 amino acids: CASSGDRGSYEQYF. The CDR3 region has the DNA TGCGCCAGCAGCGGGGACAGGGGAAGCTACGAGCAGTACTTC.

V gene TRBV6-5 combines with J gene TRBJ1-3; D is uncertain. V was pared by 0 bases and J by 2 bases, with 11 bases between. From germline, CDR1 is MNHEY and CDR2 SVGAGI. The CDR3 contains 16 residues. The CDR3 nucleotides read TGTGCCAGCAGTTACTCGTCCCAGGCAACTGGAAACACCATATATTTT. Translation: CASSYSSQATGNTIYF.

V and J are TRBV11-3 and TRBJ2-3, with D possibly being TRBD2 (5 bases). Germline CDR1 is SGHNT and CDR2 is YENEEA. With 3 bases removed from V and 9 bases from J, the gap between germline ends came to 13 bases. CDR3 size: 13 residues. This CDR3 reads CASSLRGLGTQYF. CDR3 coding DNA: TGTGCCAGCAGCTTGCGAGGGTTGGGGACGCAGTATTTT. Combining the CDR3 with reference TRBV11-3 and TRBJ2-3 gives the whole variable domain EAGVVQSPRYKIIEKKQPVAFWCNPISGHNTLYWYLQNLGQGPELLIRYENEEAVDDSQLPKDRFSAERLKGVDSTLKIQPAELGDSAVYLCASSLRGLGTQYFGPGTRLTVL.

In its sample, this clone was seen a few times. The CDR3 nucleotides read TGTGCCAGCAGTGAACTCTCGGGGGGGCGGGAGACCCAGTACTTC. Amino acid sequence: CASSELSGGRETQYF. The chain uses TRBV25-1 and TRBJ2-5; 8 bases are a match to TRBD2. The length of the CDR3 is 15 residues. Germline CDR1 and CDR2: MGHDK and SYGVNS. The V and J ends lost 2 bases and 5 bases, in that order; junction bases with no gene match: 7.